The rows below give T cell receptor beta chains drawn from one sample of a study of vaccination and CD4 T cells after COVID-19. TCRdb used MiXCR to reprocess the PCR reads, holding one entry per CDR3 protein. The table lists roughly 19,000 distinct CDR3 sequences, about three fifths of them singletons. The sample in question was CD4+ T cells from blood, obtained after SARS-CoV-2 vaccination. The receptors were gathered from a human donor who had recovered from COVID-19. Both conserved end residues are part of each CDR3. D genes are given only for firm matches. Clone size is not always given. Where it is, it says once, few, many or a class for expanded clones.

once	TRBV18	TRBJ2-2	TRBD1	CASSPRTGVNTGELFF	TGTGCCAGCTCACCACGGACAGGAGTGAACACCGGGGAGCTGTTTTTT
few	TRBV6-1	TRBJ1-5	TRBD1	CASSRQGASQPQHF	TGTGCCAGCAGTCGACAGGGGGCGAGTCAGCCCCAGCATTTT
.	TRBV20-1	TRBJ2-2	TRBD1	CSARTGVTGELFF	TGCAGTGCTAGGACAGGGGTGACCGGGGAGCTGTTTTTT
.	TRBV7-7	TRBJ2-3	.	CASSLGVGGGDTQYF	TGTGCCAGCAGCTTAGGGGTTGGTGGAGGGGATACGCAGTATTTT
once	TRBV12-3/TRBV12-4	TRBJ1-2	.	CASSFGYGYTF	TGTGCCAGCAGTTTCGGCTATGGCTACACCTTC
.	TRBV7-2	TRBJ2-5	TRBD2	CASSTGAGLAEIETQYF	TGTGCCAGCAGCACCGGCGCGGGACTAGCGGAGATAGAGACCCAGTACTTC
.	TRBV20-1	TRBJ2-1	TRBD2	CRAPGSGSLSYNERFF	TGCAGGGCGCCGGGTAGCGGGAGTCTCTCCTACAATGAGCGGTTCTTC
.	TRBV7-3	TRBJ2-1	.	CASSAGLDNEQFF	TGTGCCAGCAGCGCCGGTTTGGACAATGAGCAGTTCTTC
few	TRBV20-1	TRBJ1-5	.	CSARQSLGIHNQPQHF	TGCAGTGCTAGACAGTCCCTCGGTATTCACAATCAGCCCCAGCATTTT
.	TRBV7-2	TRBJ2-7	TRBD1	CASSPDRAGYEQYF	TGTGCCAGCAGCCCGGACAGGGCGGGGTACGAGCAGTACTTC
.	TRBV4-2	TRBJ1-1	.	CASSQDGSKNTEAFF	TGTGCCAGCAGCCAAGACGGCAGTAAGAACACTGAAGCTTTCTTT
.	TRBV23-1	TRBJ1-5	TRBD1	CASSQFPGTGVQPQHF	TGCGCCAGCAGTCAATTTCCTGGGACAGGGGTCCAGCCCCAGCATTTT
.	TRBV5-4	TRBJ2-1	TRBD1	CASSVQGWNEQFF	TGTGCCAGCAGCGTACAGGGGTGGAATGAGCAGTTCTTC
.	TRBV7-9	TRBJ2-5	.	CASSLAGIGTQYF	TGTGCCAGCAGCTTAGCGGGGATTGGGACCCAGTACTTC
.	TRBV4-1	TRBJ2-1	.	CASSQASRDYNEQFF	TGCGCCAGCAGCCAAGCTAGCAGAGACTACAATGAGCAGTTCTTC
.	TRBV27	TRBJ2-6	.	CASSFPRTSGANVLTF	TGTGCCAGCAGTTTTCCCAGGACATCTGGGGCCAACGTCCTGACTTTC
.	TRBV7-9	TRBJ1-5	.	CASSLGNQPQHF	TGTGCCAGCAGCTTAGGCAATCAGCCCCAGCATTTT
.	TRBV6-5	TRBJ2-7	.	CASSYSRTASSYEQYF	TGTGCCAGCAGTTACTCCAGGACAGCCTCTTCCTACGAGCAGTACTTC